This is a list of T cell receptor beta chains from one sample in a study of blood T cell repertoires in COVID-19. TCRdb's copy holds only in-frame clones and misses some; the assay was immunoSEQ multiplex PCR. The data contain 70,000 to 95,000 clones, 70% to 90% of them singletons. Sequenced sample: peripheral blood. These receptor sequences come from a man aged 65 to 79 with acute or convalescent COVID-19. Each CDR3 is given with its conserved first and last residue. The D gene is left open where the match is weak. Rows give clone size only sometimes, using once, few, many, or a class for an expanded clone.

v_call: TRBV5-8; d_call: .; j_call: TRBJ2-7; clone_size: once; cdr3_aa: CASSRGGGHRGTGEQYF; cdr3_nt: TGTGCCAGCAGCAGGGGGGGTGGCCACCGGGGGACGGGCGAGCAGTACTTC
v_call: TRBV6-5; d_call: .; j_call: TRBJ1-1; clone_size: .; cdr3_aa: CASSRTQGEAFF; cdr3_nt: TGTGCCAGCAGTCGAACGCAGGGTGAAGCTTTCTTT
v_call: TRBV7-2; d_call: TRBD1; j_call: TRBJ1-1; clone_size: .; cdr3_aa: CASSSDRGWTEAFF; cdr3_nt: TGTGCCAGCAGCTCGGACAGGGGTTGGACTGAAGCTTTCTTT
v_call: TRBV6-6; d_call: TRBD1; j_call: TRBJ1-1; clone_size: .; cdr3_aa: CASSAYRGRTEAFF; cdr3_nt: TGTGCCAGCAGTGCCTACAGGGGGCGGACTGAAGCTTTCTTT
v_call: TRBV4-1; d_call: .; j_call: TRBJ2-2; clone_size: .; cdr3_aa: CASSQEVQGFGELFF; cdr3_nt: TGCGCCAGCAGCCAAGAGGTTCAGGGTTTCGGGGAGCTGTTTTTT
v_call: TRBV5-5; d_call: .; j_call: TRBJ1-1; clone_size: .; cdr3_aa: CASWEGDTEAFF; cdr3_nt: TGTGCCAGCTGGGAGGGGGACACTGAAGCTTTCTTT
v_call: TRBV4-3; d_call: TRBD1; j_call: TRBJ1-1; clone_size: .; cdr3_aa: CASSQGGQGAEAFF; cdr3_nt: TGCGCCAGCAGCCAAGGGGGACAGGGTGCTGAAGCTTTCTTT
v_call: TRBV20-1; d_call: TRBD1; j_call: TRBJ2-7; clone_size: .; cdr3_aa: CRPDRGNEQYF; cdr3_nt: TGCAGGCCGGACAGGGGTAACGAGCAGTACTTC
v_call: TRBV19; d_call: .; j_call: TRBJ2-1; clone_size: .; cdr3_aa: CASSLKARDEQFF; cdr3_nt: TGTGCCAGTAGTTTGAAAGCGAGGGATGAGCAGTTCTTC
v_call: TRBV28; d_call: TRBD1; j_call: TRBJ1-5; clone_size: .; cdr3_aa: CASSSPDRAIFNQPQHF; cdr3_nt: TGTGCCAGCAGTTCCCCAGACAGGGCAATTTTCAATCAGCCCCAGCATTTT
v_call: TRBV7-9; d_call: TRBD1; j_call: TRBJ1-6; clone_size: .; cdr3_aa: CASSMGQGNSPLHF; cdr3_nt: TGTGCCAGCAGCATGGGACAGGGAAACTCACCCCTCCACTTT
v_call: TRBV19; d_call: TRBD1; j_call: TRBJ1-5; clone_size: .; cdr3_aa: CASVGGFYSNQPQHF; cdr3_nt: TGTGCCAGCGTAGGGGGCTTTTATAGCAATCAGCCCCAGCATTTT
v_call: TRBV6-5; d_call: .; j_call: TRBJ1-5; clone_size: few; cdr3_aa: CASSTTGSNQPQHF; cdr3_nt: TGTGCCAGCAGTACGACAGGTAGCAATCAGCCCCAGCATTTT
v_call: TRBV19; d_call: TRBD1; j_call: TRBJ2-1; clone_size: .; cdr3_aa: CASSRLGTGYNEQFF; cdr3_nt: TGTGCCAGTAGTAGATTAGGGACAGGGTACAATGAGCAGTTCTTC
v_call: TRBV29-1; d_call: .; j_call: TRBJ1-1; clone_size: .; cdr3_aa: CSVSEGLGTEAFF; cdr3_nt: TGCAGCGTTTCGGAGGGGCTGGGCACTGAAGCTTTCTTT
v_call: TRBV28; d_call: .; j_call: TRBJ1-4; clone_size: .; cdr3_aa: CASSFREVNEKLFF; cdr3_nt: TGTGCCAGCAGTTTCAGGGAAGTTAATGAAAAACTGTTTTTT
v_call: TRBV4-1; d_call: TRBD2; j_call: TRBJ2-7; clone_size: .; cdr3_aa: CASSSRGGLAGDYEQYF; cdr3_nt: TGCGCCAGCAGCTCAAGGGGGGGACTAGCGGGAGACTACGAGCAGTACTTC
v_call: TRBV27; d_call: .; j_call: TRBJ1-1; clone_size: .; cdr3_aa: CASSLMFRSVGEAFF; cdr3_nt: TGTGCCAGCAGTTTAATGTTCCGTAGCGTGGGGGAAGCTTTCTTT
v_call: TRBV3-1/TRBV3-2; d_call: .; j_call: TRBJ1-3; clone_size: .; cdr3_aa: CASSPSPRATIYF; cdr3_nt: TGTGCCAGCAGCCCCTCACCGCGAGCCACCATATATTTT
v_call: TRBV27; d_call: .; j_call: TRBJ2-7; clone_size: .; cdr3_aa: CASSLVGASYEQYF; cdr3_nt: TGTGCCAGCAGTTTGGTGGGGGCCTCCTACGAGCAGTACTTC
v_call: TRBV19; d_call: .; j_call: TRBJ2-7; clone_size: .; cdr3_aa: CASSGSRVYEQYF; cdr3_nt: TGTGCCAGTAGTGGCAGCAGGGTTTACGAGCAGTACTTC
v_call: TRBV7-9; d_call: TRBD1; j_call: TRBJ2-7; clone_size: .; cdr3_aa: CASSYVATGDYEQYF; cdr3_nt: TGTGCCAGCAGCTACGTCGCGACAGGGGACTACGAGCAGTACTTC
v_call: TRBV6-2/TRBV6-3; d_call: TRBD1; j_call: TRBJ2-3; clone_size: .; cdr3_aa: CASSYSDRGFSAKATDTQYF; cdr3_nt: TGTGCCAGCAGTTACTCGGACAGGGGGTTTTCTGCCAAGGCCACAGATACGCAGTATTTT
v_call: TRBV6-5; d_call: .; j_call: TRBJ2-1; clone_size: .; cdr3_aa: CASSNNQGSEQFF; cdr3_nt: TGTGCCAGCAGTAACAATCAGGGGAGTGAGCAGTTCTTC
v_call: TRBV30; d_call: .; j_call: TRBJ1-2; clone_size: .; cdr3_aa: CAWSVGVGYTF; cdr3_nt: TGTGCCTGGAGTGTAGGGGTAGGCTACACCTTC
v_call: TRBV19; d_call: .; j_call: TRBJ2-5; clone_size: .; cdr3_aa: CASSIVRQTRETQYF; cdr3_nt: TGTGCCAGTAGTATAGTGCGGCAGACGCGGGAGACCCAGTACTTC
v_call: TRBV2; d_call: .; j_call: TRBJ1-5; clone_size: .; cdr3_aa: CASSDQGIGSNQPQHF; cdr3_nt: TGTGCCAGCAGTGACCAGGGGATCGGGAGCAATCAGCCCCAGCATTTT
v_call: TRBV15; d_call: TRBD2; j_call: TRBJ2-2; clone_size: .; cdr3_aa: CATSPRGGSGELFF; cdr3_nt: TGTGCCACCAGTCCCAGAGGCGGGAGTGGGGAGCTGTTTTTT
v_call: TRBV5-4; d_call: TRBD1; j_call: TRBJ1-6; clone_size: .; cdr3_aa: CASSPTGKGSPLHF; cdr3_nt: TGTGCCAGCAGCCCGACAGGGAAGGGTTCACCCCTCCACTTT
v_call: TRBV5-4; d_call: TRBD1; j_call: TRBJ2-3; clone_size: once; cdr3_aa: CASSPGAMDRERWGTDTQYF; cdr3_nt: TGTGCCAGCAGCCCTGGTGCAATGGACAGGGAACGGTGGGGCACAGATACGCAGTATTTT
v_call: TRBV7-2; d_call: TRBD2; j_call: TRBJ2-7; clone_size: .; cdr3_aa: CASSLVAGSSGSTHEQYF; cdr3_nt: TGTGCCAGCAGCTTAGTTGCTGGGTCAAGCGGGAGCACCCACGAGCAGTACTTC
v_call: TRBV19; d_call: .; j_call: TRBJ1-4; clone_size: .; cdr3_aa: CASSIGGSDNEKLFF; cdr3_nt: TGTGCCAGTAGTATCGGCGGCAGTGATAATGAAAAACTGTTTTTT
v_call: TRBV5-5; d_call: .; j_call: TRBJ1-2; clone_size: once; cdr3_aa: CASSQNPLYGYTF; cdr3_nt: TGTGCCAGCAGCCAGAATCCTCTTTATGGCTACACCTTC
v_call: TRBV29-1; d_call: TRBD2; j_call: TRBJ2-2; clone_size: .; cdr3_aa: CSVILAGYGGELFF; cdr3_nt: TGCAGCGTTATACTAGCGGGATACGGCGGGGAGCTGTTTTTT
v_call: TRBV4-1; d_call: TRBD2; j_call: TRBJ2-7; clone_size: .; cdr3_aa: CASSLQASGGYEQYF; cdr3_nt: TGCGCCAGCAGCCTCCAAGCTAGCGGGGGCTACGAGCAGTACTTC
v_call: TRBV5-1; d_call: TRBD1; j_call: TRBJ2-2; clone_size: .; cdr3_aa: CASSLDVAGGAGELFF; cdr3_nt: TGCGCCAGCAGCTTGGACGTTGCAGGGGGAGCCGGGGAGCTGTTTTTT
v_call: TRBV19; d_call: .; j_call: TRBJ1-5; clone_size: .; cdr3_aa: CASSIPVRQVGNQPQHF; cdr3_nt: TGTGCCAGTAGTATTCCGGTCAGACAGGTAGGCAATCAGCCCCAGCATTTT
v_call: TRBV18; d_call: .; j_call: TRBJ1-2; clone_size: once; cdr3_aa: CASSPPGAANYGYTF; cdr3_nt: TGTGCCAGCTCACCACCGGGCGCAGCTAACTATGGCTACACCTTC
v_call: TRBV4-3; d_call: .; j_call: TRBJ1-6; clone_size: .; cdr3_aa: CASRVNMDSPLHF; cdr3_nt: TGCGCCAGCAGGGTAAACATGGATTCACCCCTCCACTTT
v_call: TRBV12-3/TRBV12-4; d_call: TRBD1; j_call: TRBJ1-2; clone_size: .; cdr3_aa: CASSFPGGYGYTF; cdr3_nt: TGTGCCAGCAGTTTCCCAGGGGGCTATGGCTACACCTTC
v_call: TRBV18; d_call: .; j_call: TRBJ2-1; clone_size: .; cdr3_aa: CASSPPKGSGSYNEQFF; cdr3_nt: TGTGCCAGCTCACCACCGAAGGGTAGCGGCTCCTACAATGAGCAGTTCTTC
v_call: TRBV29-1; d_call: TRBD1; j_call: TRBJ1-2; clone_size: .; cdr3_aa: CSVNSGTGNYGYTF; cdr3_nt: TGCAGCGTGAATTCCGGGACAGGGAACTATGGCTACACCTTC
v_call: TRBV3-1/TRBV3-2; d_call: .; j_call: TRBJ2-7; clone_size: .; cdr3_aa: CASSQSYEQYF; cdr3_nt: TGTGCCAGCAGCCAGAGCTACGAGCAGTACTTC
v_call: TRBV19; d_call: .; j_call: TRBJ2-3; clone_size: .; cdr3_aa: CASSVQGSGTDTQYF; cdr3_nt: TGTGCCAGTAGTGTCCAGGGGAGTGGCACAGATACGCAGTATTTT
v_call: TRBV30; d_call: .; j_call: TRBJ1-5; clone_size: .; cdr3_aa: CAWSPRSGSQHF; cdr3_nt: TGTGCCTGGAGTCCCAGGTCTGGGTCCCAGCATTTT
v_call: TRBV28; d_call: TRBD1; j_call: TRBJ2-5; clone_size: .; cdr3_aa: CASSKTGGPETQYF; cdr3_nt: TGTGCCAGCAGTAAGACAGGGGGCCCAGAGACCCAGTACTTC
v_call: TRBV6-5; d_call: TRBD1; j_call: TRBJ1-2; clone_size: .; cdr3_aa: CASSYSAGGNGYTF; cdr3_nt: TGTGCCAGCAGTTACTCGGCAGGGGGGAATGGCTACACCTTC
v_call: TRBV6-4; d_call: .; j_call: TRBJ1-2; clone_size: .; cdr3_aa: CASSPDGGYGYTF; cdr3_nt: TGTGCCAGCAGTCCCGACGGGGGCTATGGCTACACCTTC